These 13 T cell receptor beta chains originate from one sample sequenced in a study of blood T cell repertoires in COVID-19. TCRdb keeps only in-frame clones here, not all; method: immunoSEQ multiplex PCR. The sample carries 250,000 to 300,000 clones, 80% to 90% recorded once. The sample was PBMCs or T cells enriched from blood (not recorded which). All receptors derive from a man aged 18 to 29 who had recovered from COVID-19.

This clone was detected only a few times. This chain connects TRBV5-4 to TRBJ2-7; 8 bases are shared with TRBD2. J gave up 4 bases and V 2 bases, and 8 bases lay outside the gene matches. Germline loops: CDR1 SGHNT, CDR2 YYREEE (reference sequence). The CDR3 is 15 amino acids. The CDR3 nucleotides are TGTGCCAGCAGCTTCTCCGGCGGGAGGATTTACGAGCAGTACTTC. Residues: CASSFSGGRIYEQYF.

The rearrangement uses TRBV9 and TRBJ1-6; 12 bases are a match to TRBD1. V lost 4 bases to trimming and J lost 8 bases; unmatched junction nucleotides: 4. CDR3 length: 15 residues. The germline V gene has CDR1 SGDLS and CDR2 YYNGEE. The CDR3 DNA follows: TGTGCCAGCAGCCCTGGGACAGGGGGCTATTCACCCCTCCACTTT. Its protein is CASSPGTGGYSPLHF.

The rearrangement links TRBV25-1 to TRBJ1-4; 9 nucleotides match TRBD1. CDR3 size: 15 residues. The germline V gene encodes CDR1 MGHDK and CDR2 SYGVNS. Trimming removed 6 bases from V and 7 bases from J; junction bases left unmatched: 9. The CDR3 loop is CASSKGQGVFEKLFF. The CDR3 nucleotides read TGTGCCAGCAGCAAGGGACAGGGCGTTTTTGAAAAACTGTTTTTT. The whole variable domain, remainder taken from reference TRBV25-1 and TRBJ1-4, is EADIYQTPRYLVIGTGKKITLECSQTMGHDKMYWYQQDPGMELHLIHYSYGVNSTEKGDLSSESTVSRIRTEHFPLTLESARPSHTSQYLCASSKGQGVFEKLFFGSGTQLSVL.

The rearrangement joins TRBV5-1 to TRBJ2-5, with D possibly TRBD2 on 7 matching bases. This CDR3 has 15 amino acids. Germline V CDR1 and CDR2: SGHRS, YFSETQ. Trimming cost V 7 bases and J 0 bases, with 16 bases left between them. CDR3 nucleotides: TGCGCCAGCTCCCGCGGGGGCAGCGACCAAGAGACCCAGTACTTC. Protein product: CASSRGGSDQETQYF.

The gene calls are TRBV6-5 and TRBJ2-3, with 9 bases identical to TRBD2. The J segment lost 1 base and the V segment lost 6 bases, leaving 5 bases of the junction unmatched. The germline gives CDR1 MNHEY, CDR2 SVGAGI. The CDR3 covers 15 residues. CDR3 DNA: TGTGCCAGCAGCCGTCTAGCGGGACGCACAGATACGCAGTATTTT. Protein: CASSRLAGRTDTQYF.

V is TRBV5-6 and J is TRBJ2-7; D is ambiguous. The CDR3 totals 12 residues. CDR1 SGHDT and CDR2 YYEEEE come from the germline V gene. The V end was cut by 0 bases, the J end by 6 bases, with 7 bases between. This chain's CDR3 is CASSLASAEQYF. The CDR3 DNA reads TGTGCCAGCAGCTTGGCCAGCGCCGAGCAGTACTTC. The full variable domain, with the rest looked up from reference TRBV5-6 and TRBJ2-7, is DAGVTQSPTHLIKTRGQQVTLRCSPKSGHDTVSWYQQALGQGPQFIFQYYEEEERQRGNFPDRFSGHQFPNYSSELNVNALLLGDSALYLCASSLASAEQYFGPGTRLTVT.

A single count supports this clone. The CDR3 nucleotides are TGTGCCAGCAGTTTTCTAGAAAACACAGATACGCAGTATTTT. Residues: CASSFLENTDTQYF. The rearrangement links TRBV27 to TRBJ2-3, with D unresolved. Trimming removed 3 bases from V and 2 bases from J, with 9 bases in between. From germline, CDR1 is MNHEY and CDR2 SMNVEV (reference sequence). This CDR3 is 14 amino acids long.

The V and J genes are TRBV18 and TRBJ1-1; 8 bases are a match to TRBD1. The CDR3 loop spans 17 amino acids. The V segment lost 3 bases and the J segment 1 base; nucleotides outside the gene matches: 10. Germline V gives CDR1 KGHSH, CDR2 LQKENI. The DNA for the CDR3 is TGTGCCAGCTCACCGAGGGACAGGTCCTTTCCGAACACTGAAGCTTTCTTT. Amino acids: CASSPRDRSFPNTEAFF.

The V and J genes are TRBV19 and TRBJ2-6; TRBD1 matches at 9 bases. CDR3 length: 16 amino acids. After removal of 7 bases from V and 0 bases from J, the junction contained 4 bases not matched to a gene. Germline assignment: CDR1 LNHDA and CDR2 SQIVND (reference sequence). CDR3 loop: CASTATGGSGANVLTF. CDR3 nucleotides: TGTGCCAGTACGGCGACAGGGGGCTCTGGGGCCAACGTCCTGACTTTC.

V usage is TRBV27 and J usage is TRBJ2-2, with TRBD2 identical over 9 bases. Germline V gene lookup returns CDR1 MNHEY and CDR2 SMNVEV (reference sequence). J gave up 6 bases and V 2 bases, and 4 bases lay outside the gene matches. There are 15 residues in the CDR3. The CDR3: CASSLVAGDAGELFF. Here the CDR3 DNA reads TGTGCCAGCAGTTTAGTAGCGGGAGATGCCGGGGAGCTGTTTTTT.

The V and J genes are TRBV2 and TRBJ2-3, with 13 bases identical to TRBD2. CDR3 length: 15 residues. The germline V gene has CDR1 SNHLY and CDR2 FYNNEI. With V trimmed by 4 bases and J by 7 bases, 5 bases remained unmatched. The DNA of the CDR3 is TGTGCCAGCAGTGGCACTAGCGGGGGGGCAAATACGCAGTATTTT. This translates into CASSGTSGGANTQYF.

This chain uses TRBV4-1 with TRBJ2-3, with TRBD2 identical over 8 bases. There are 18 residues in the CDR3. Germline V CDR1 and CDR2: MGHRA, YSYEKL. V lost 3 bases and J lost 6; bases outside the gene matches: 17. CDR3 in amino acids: CASSQQPLGTRGFDTQYF. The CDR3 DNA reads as TGCGCCAGCAGCCAGCAACCTTTGGGGACTAGGGGATTTGATACGCAGTATTTT.

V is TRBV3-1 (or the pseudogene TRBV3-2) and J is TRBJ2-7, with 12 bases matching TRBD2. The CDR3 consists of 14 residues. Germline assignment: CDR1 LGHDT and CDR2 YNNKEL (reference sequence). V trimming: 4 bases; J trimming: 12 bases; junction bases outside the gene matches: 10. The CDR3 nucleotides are TGTGCCAGCAGCCCGAGTCTAGCGGGGGGGCCTCGGTACTTC. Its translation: CASSPSLAGGPRYF.